This entry lists 31 T cell receptor beta chains sequenced from one sample in a study of regulatory T cells in long-lasting Graves disease. CDR3-region Arm-PCR and iRepertoire HTBI primers produced the TCR beta libraries. TCRdb ran MiXCR on the multiplex PCR reads and lists one entry per CDR3 protein. The sample includes 620,000 or so distinct CDR3 sequences, 15% to 20% of them seen just once. Sample time point: newly diagnosed GD, antithyroid drugs for less than 3 months. PBMCs were the source of the RNA used for TCR sequencing. This sample also appeared in a second study, on T cells in Graves' hyperthyroidism and ophthalmopathy.

The material was peripheral blood mononuclear cells (PBMCs), obtained at new diagnosis, from a patient treated with antithyroid drugs. These receptors were obtained from a woman aged 30 to 39 with Graves disease.

There are many counts of this clonotype. The chain carries TRBV7-3 and TRBJ2-7; a weak D match, TRBD2 (6 bases). CDR3 length: 15 amino acids. Trimming took off 3 bases at V and 2 bases at J, with 14 bases between the two ends. Germline loops: CDR1 SGHTA, CDR2 FQGTGA. This CDR3 is CASSLTGVGTYEQYF. In DNA, the CDR3 is TGTGCCAGCAGCTTGACGGGGGTTGGCACCTACGAGCAGTACTTC. Based on the CDR3 plus reference TRBV7-3 and TRBJ2-7, the full variable domain is GAGVSQTPSNKVTEKGKYVELRCDPISGHTALYWYRQSLGQGPEFLIYFQGTGAADDSGLPNDRFFAVRPEGSVSTLKIQRTERGDSAVYLCASSLTGVGTYEQYFGPGTRLTVT.

This clonotype was seen ten or more times. This sequence joins TRBV29-1 and TRBJ2-7, with D tentatively TRBD1 (5 bases). CDR1 SQVTM and CDR2 ANQGSEA come from the germline V gene. This CDR3 contains 14 residues. CDR3 region: CGCSVGSGTYEQYF. CDR3 DNA sequence: TGCGGCTGCAGCGTTGGGTCAGGGACCTACGAGCAGTACTTC.

There are many counts of this clonotype. The CDR3 spells CASSENYARPEAFF. As DNA, the CDR3 is TGTGCCAGCAGTGAAAACTATGCCAGACCAGAAGCTTTCTTT. The chain has TRBV6-1 and TRBJ1-1, with D unclear. CDR1 and CDR2 from the germline V gene are MNHNS and SASEGT. CDR3 length equals 14 residues. The germline V and J ends were trimmed by 2 bases and 8 bases, with 15 bases remaining between them.

This clonotype was recorded at least ten times. The rearrangement joins TRBV2 to TRBJ2-1; 7 bases align to TRBD2. The CDR3 has 14 amino acids. Germline values: CDR1 SNHLY, CDR2 FYNNEI. V gave up 7 bases and J gave up 4 bases; unmatched junction bases: 7. The chain's CDR3 is CASKGTTLYNEQFF. CDR3 DNA sequence: TGTGCCAGCAAGGGGACTACCCTTTACAATGAGCAGTTCTTC.

This clonotype was picked up a small number of times. With a much larger clone just one base away, this may be a read error. CDR3 bases: TGTGCCAGCAGTTTATTTAATCAGCCCCAGCATTTT. It encodes CASSLFNQPQHF. This chain uses TRBV28 with TRBJ1-5; D unclear. The V end lost 1 base, the J end lost 4 bases, and 2 bases lay between the germline ends. CDR1 is MDHEN and CDR2 is SYDVKM in the germline V gene. The CDR3 is 12 amino acids.

This clonotype was observed at least ten times. The chain has TRBV7-9 and TRBJ2-7; no clear D gene. Germline lookup yields CDR1 SEHNR and CDR2 FQNEAQ (reference sequence). The V gene lost 2 bases and the J gene lost 3 bases, with 14 bases spanning the gap. CDR3 length: 15 residues. The CDR3 region has the DNA TGTGCCAGCAGCTTACTTACGGGCTCCGGCTACGAGCAGTACTTC. Amino acids: CASSLLTGSGYEQYF.

This clonotype occurred many times. This chain links TRBV6-1 with TRBJ1-1; maybe TRBD1 (5 bases). The CDR3 consists of 15 residues. Trimming shortened V by 6 bases and J by 3 bases, and 17 bases separated the two germline ends. Per germline, CDR1 MNHNS and CDR2 SASEGT. CDR3 bases: TGTGCCAGCAGGCCCTATGGGGGTTCCGACACTGAAGCTTTCTTT. Its translation: CASRPYGGSDTEAFF.

The CDR3 DNA reads as TGTGCCTGGAGTTCTCGCCGGGGACTAGTCGACACCGGGGAGCTGTTTTTT. It encodes CAWSSRRGLVDTGELFF. The chain joins TRBV30 to TRBJ2-2, with 8 bases lining up with TRBD2. J gave up 3 bases and V 2 bases, and 11 bases lay outside the gene matches. This CDR3 has 17 amino acids. CDR1 and CDR2 from the germline V gene are GTSNPN and SVGIG (reference sequence).

This clonotype has a handful of counts. This sequence joins TRBV11-2 and TRBJ1-6; 8 bases map to TRBD1. The J segment lost 5 bases and the V segment lost 7 bases, leaving 7 bases of the junction unmatched. The CDR3 totals 15 residues. Germline lookup yields CDR1 SGHAT and CDR2 FQNNGV. CDR3 residues: CASTFQTGDNSPLHF. The CDR3 coding sequence is TGTGCCAGCACCTTCCAGACAGGGGATAATTCACCCCTCCACTTT.

There are a few counts of this clonotype. The chain is built from TRBV12-3 or TRBV12-4 and TRBJ2-7; D is undetermined. V was cut by 9 bases and J by 4 bases, with 16 bases left in between. The length of the CDR3 is 13 residues. CDR3 in DNA: TGTGCCAGTACCAAGGGTCCCACATACGAGCAGTACTTC. Amino acid sequence: CASTKGPTYEQYF.

This clonotype was found a few times. The chain is built from TRBV6-1 and TRBJ2-1; 9 bases line up with TRBD1. The CDR3 extends over 15 amino acids. Trimming at V came to 6 bases and at J to 9 bases, leaving 12 bases not matched to a gene. Germline-derived CDR1 and CDR2 are MNHNS and SASEGT. The CDR3 coding sequence is TGTGCCAGCAGGCTAAGGGACAGGGATTTCAGTGAGCAGTTCTTC. This translates into CASRLRDRDFSEQFF.

This clonotype was seen many times. The chain carries TRBV29-1 and TRBJ2-3; 8 bases fit TRBD2. J was trimmed by 0 bases and V by 7 bases; bases with no gene match: 6. CDR3 length: 14 residues. Germline V CDR1 and CDR2: SQVTM, ANQGSEA. CDR3 bases: TGCAGCGCTATAGCGGGACCTAGCACAGATACGCAGTATTTT. Protein sequence: CSAIAGPSTDTQYF.

This clonotype has only a few counts. This chain joins TRBV9 and TRBJ2-7, with D possibly TRBD2 on 5 matching bases. Trimming stripped 4 bases from V and 0 bases from J, with 14 bases between. CDR1 and CDR2 (germline): SGDLS, YYNGEE. The CDR3 consists of 15 residues. CDR3 bases: TGTGCCAGCAGCACAGCGGTTACGAGCTCCTACGAGCAGTACTTC. It yields the protein CASSTAVTSSYEQYF.

The rearrangement uses TRBV4-1 and TRBJ2-1, with 8 bases fitting TRBD2. Germline CDR1 reads MGHRA; CDR2 reads YSYEKL. The CDR3 consists of 17 residues. V shed 2 bases and J 3 bases; nucleotides not matched to a gene: 9. As DNA, the CDR3 is TGCGCCAGCAGCCAATTCTCCGAGACTAGCGACTACAATGAGCAGTTCTTC. Translating gives CASSQFSETSDYNEQFF.

This sequence joins TRBV5-1 and TRBJ2-1; D not certain. Germline V CDR1 and CDR2: SGHRS, YFSETQ. Deletions cut 0 bases from V and 13 bases from J, with 17 bases between. This CDR3 spans 14 amino acids. CDR3 amino acids: CASSLEWYQETQFF. The CDR3, as DNA: TGCGCCAGCAGCTTGGAGTGGTACCAAGAGACCCAGTTCTTC.

The V and J genes are TRBV3-1 and TRBJ2-1; a weak D match, TRBD1 (6 bases). The CDR3 extends over 15 amino acids. CDR1 is LGHDT, CDR2 YNNKEL, per germline (reference sequence). V was trimmed by 6 bases and J by 10 bases, leaving 22 bases between them. The CDR3 sequence is CASRGVGTNFPEQFF. CDR3 nucleotides: TGTGCCAGCAGGGGTGTTGGGACAAATTTCCCCGAGCAGTTCTTC.

This clonotype was detected ten times or more. The chain joins TRBV6-1 to TRBJ2-1; 11 bases align to TRBD2. V lost 10 bases to trimming and J lost 5 bases; unmatched junction nucleotides: 10. The CDR3 is 15 residues long. Germline CDR1 is MNHNS and CDR2 is SASEGT. CDR3 amino acids: CATTLAGVANNEQFF. The DNA for the CDR3 is TGTGCCACTACACTAGCGGGGGTTGCCAACAATGAGCAGTTCTTC.

This sequence joins TRBV19 and TRBJ1-5; D gene uncertain. Trimming removed 7 bases from V and 5 bases from J, with 12 bases in between. From germline, CDR1 is LNHDA and CDR2 SQIVND (reference sequence). This CDR3 has 13 residues. The CDR3 here is CASTRVRDQPQHF. For the CDR3, the DNA is TGTGCCAGTACGAGGGTTCGGGATCAGCCCCAGCATTTT.

This clonotype was seen repeatedly, ten times or more. This chain uses TRBV2 with TRBJ1-1, with TRBD1 matching 7 bases. CDR3 length: 14 amino acids. Losses at the gene ends were 4 bases for V and 1 base for J; bases not matched to a gene: 3. Germline V CDR1 and CDR2: SNHLY, FYNNEI. CDR3 DNA sequence: TGTGCCAGCAGTGCAGGGGGTCAGAACACTGAAGCTTTCTTT. Its translation: CASSAGGQNTEAFF.

This clonotype was observed once. A read error is possible here, since a much larger clone lies one base away. This chain connects TRBV15 to TRBJ1-1; D unclear. CDR1 LNHNV and CDR2 YYDKDF come from the germline V gene (reference sequence). The CDR3 extends over 16 amino acids. The CDR3 here is CANSARARGPNSEAFF. CDR3 in DNA: TGTGCCAACAGCGCACGAGCTCGCGGACCGAACTCTGAAGCTTTCTTT.

The rearrangement links TRBV2 to TRBJ1-3; D perhaps matches TRBD1 (6 bases). Germline CDR1 is SNHLY and CDR2 is FYNNEI. CDR3 length: 15 amino acids. Trimming shortened V by 5 bases and J by 2 bases, and 13 bases separated the two germline ends. The CDR3 loop reads CASSPLEGAGNTIYF. CDR3 DNA: TGTGCCAGCAGTCCCCTGGAGGGGGCTGGAAACACCATATATTTT. The whole variable domain, filled in from reference TRBV2 and TRBJ1-3, reads EPEVTQTPSHQVTQMGQEVILRCVPISNHLYFYWYRQILGQKVEFLVSFYNNEISEKSEIFDDQFSVERPDGSNFTLKIRSTKLEDSAMYFCASSPLEGAGNTIYFGEGSWLTVV.

Ten or more counts support this clonotype. The chain employs TRBV6-1 and TRBJ2-3; TRBD2 agrees at 8 bases. CDR1 is MNHNS and CDR2 is SASEGT in the germline V gene. V shed 3 bases and J 2 bases; nucleotides not matched to a gene: 1. The CDR3 sequence is 14 residues long. The CDR3 sequence: CASSDGRATDTQYF. As DNA, the CDR3 is TGTGCCAGCAGTGACGGGAGGGCCACAGATACGCAGTATTTT.

This clonotype was found many times. The chain has TRBV5-1 and TRBJ1-2; D unclear. There are 16 residues in the CDR3. Germline-derived CDR1 and CDR2 are SGHRS and YFSETQ. V lost 2 bases, J lost 4 bases, and 18 bases lay in between. The CDR3 region has the DNA TGCGCCAGCAGCTTCCTTCGTTTCCCTGTCGGCTATGGCTACACCTTC. Its protein product is CASSFLRFPVGYGYTF. Variable domain in full (rest from reference TRBV5-1 and TRBJ1-2): KAGVTQTPRYLIKTRGQQVTLSCSPISGHRSVSWYQQTPGQGLQFLFEYFSETQRNKGNFPGRFSGRQFSNSRSEMNVSTLELGDSALYLCASSFLRFPVGYGYTFGSGTRLTVV.

The genes are TRBV2 and TRBJ2-3; D gene unclear. The germline V gene has CDR1 SNHLY and CDR2 FYNNEI. The CDR3 contains 15 residues. Between the trimmed V and J ends, which lost 4 bases and 2 bases, there was a span of 13 bases. CDR3 loop: CASSVGWATTDTQYF. The CDR3 DNA is TGTGCCAGCAGTGTGGGGTGGGCAACCACAGATACGCAGTATTTT. Full variable domain (outside the CDR3, taken from reference TRBV2 and TRBJ2-3): EPEVTQTPSHQVTQMGQEVILRCVPISNHLYFYWYRQILGQKVEFLVSFYNNEISEKSEIFDDQFSVERPDGSNFTLKIRSTKLEDSAMYFCASSVGWATTDTQYFGPGTRLTVL.

This clonotype is deemed large. The chain joins TRBV15 to TRBJ1-2; possible D gene TRBD1, 6 bases. Trimming removed 0 bases from V and 6 bases from J, with 20 bases in between. Germline loops: CDR1 LNHNV, CDR2 YYDKDF (reference sequence). There are 17 residues in the CDR3. For the CDR3, the DNA is TGTGCCACCAGCAGAGATTCCGGACTACAGGGATCGGATGGCTACACCTTC. Amino acids: CATSRDSGLQGSDGYTF.

The chain carries TRBV11-2 and TRBJ2-3; D might be TRBD2 (6 bases). The CDR3 totals 16 residues. The V gene lost 3 bases and the J gene lost 3 bases, with 16 bases spanning the gap. CDR1 is SGHAT, CDR2 FQNNGV, per germline. The CDR3 bases are TGTGCCAGCAGCTTTCGCGGTAGGGAGGTGACAGATACGCAGTATTTT. Translated, it gives CASSFRGREVTDTQYF.

The V gene is TRBV20-1, the J gene TRBJ2-2; TRBD2 is a possible D gene (5 bases). The V end was cut by 6 bases, the J end by 5 bases, with 22 bases between. The CDR3 is 16 amino acids. Germline values: CDR1 DFQATT, CDR2 SNEGSKA (reference sequence). The CDR3 bases are TGCAGTGCCGCAATACCTCGGGGTCCCTGGACCGGGGAGCTGTTTTTT. It translates to CSAAIPRGPWTGELFF.

The chain recombines TRBV19 with TRBJ2-7; D gene ambiguous. The CDR3 has 14 amino acids. The germline V and J ends were trimmed by 5 bases and 6 bases, with 17 bases remaining between them. Germline CDR1 LNHDA, CDR2 SQIVND (reference sequence). For the CDR3, the DNA is TGTGCCAGTAGTCCGGGTCGAACGCAGTCCGAGCAGTACTTC. It encodes CASSPGRTQSEQYF.

This clonotype was counted a single time. Possible read error: a much larger clone is one base away. The chain employs TRBV7-8 and TRBJ2-1; 10 bases agree with TRBD1. This CDR3 contains 15 residues. Germline V gene data show CDR1 as SGHVS and CDR2 as FQNEAQ. For the CDR3, the DNA is TGTGCCAGCAGCTCAGACAGGGGGCTAAGGAGTGAGCAGCTCTTC. Amino acids: CASSSDRGLRSEQLF.

This clonotype was found many times. The V and J genes are TRBV20-1 and TRBJ1-5; a possible D gene is TRBD1 (5 bases). The CDR3 runs 14 residues. The ends were cut back, 1 base at V and 0 bases at J, with 7 bases in the middle. The germline CDR1 and CDR2 sequences are DFQATT and SNEGSKA (reference sequence). CDR3 nucleotide sequence: TGCAGTGCTAGAGGGACATCTAGCAATCAGCCCCAGCATTTT. It codes for CSARGTSSNQPQHF.

V and J are TRBV20-1 and TRBJ2-2; D perhaps matches TRBD2 (6 bases). V lost 6 bases and J 5 bases, leaving 10 bases between the germline ends. There are 12 residues in the CDR3. Germline V CDR1 and CDR2: DFQATT, SNEGSKA (reference sequence). In nucleotides, the CDR3 is TGCAGTGCCGGGGGAGGTACCGGGGAGCTGTTTTTT. It encodes CSAGGGTGELFF.